This TCR beta chain was obtained from a study of shared T cell receptors in the human thymus. Assay used: immunoSEQ multiplex PCR; TCRdb lists only in-frame clones, some missing. The sample has about 730,000 clones; 70% to 90% are singletons. The CDR3 has 17 residues. Germline V gene data show CDR1 as KGHSH and CDR2 as LQKENI. These data also formed part of another study, on human thymus T cells. That paper notes: Infants served as donors; they were healthy and Finnish and were having corrective surgery for congenital heart defects. Resections obtained during corrective heart surgery supplied the thymus tissue. An apparent bias in V and J gene usage was seen in thymic and blood repertoires. In unrelated individuals, thymic repertoires overlapped highly, according to related research.

V gene TRBV18 combines with J gene TRBJ2-5, with unresolved D. The J call is doubtful: the DNA matches TRBJ2-7 better. Sequencing was performed on thymocytes. The TCR was taken from a girl under three years old with a congenital heart defect. In DNA, the CDR3 is TGTGCCAGCTCACCACCGAATTTGCCGTTTCCGGTCTACGAGCAGTACTTC. Translated, it gives CASSPPNLPFPVYEQYF.